Listed below are T cell receptor beta chains from one sample, sequenced in a study of response to subunit inactivated influenza vaccine. One entry per CDR3 protein results from TCRdb running MiXCR on the RT-PCR reads. The sample yields more than 200,000 distinct CDR3 sequences, 12% seen once. Specimen: non-naive T cells sorted from PBMCs, collected approximately 15 days before vaccination. The source is a man over 45 who received an inactivated influenza vaccine. CDR3s include the opening cysteine and the closing phenylalanine or tryptophan. A D gene is named only where the DNA matches it firmly. Rows give clone size only sometimes, using once, few, many, or a class for an expanded clone.

J gene | clone size | V gene | D gene | CDR3 DNA | CDR3 protein
TRBJ2-3 | few | TRBV12-3/TRBV12-4 | . | TGTGCCAGCAGTTTGCTGAGGCCAGATACGCAGTATTTT | CASSLLRPDTQYF
TRBJ2-3 | . | TRBV6-2/TRBV6-3 | . | TGTGCCAGCAGCACCCCCCCAGATACGCAGTATTTT | CASSTPPDTQYF
TRBJ2-3 | few | TRBV20-1 | . | TGCAGTGCTAGACAGGGGGGCATAACAGATACGCAGTATTTT | CSARQGGITDTQYF
TRBJ1-5 | many | TRBV6-1 | . | TGTGCCAGCACCAGGAGTACAGGGCTGAATCAGCCCCAGCATTTT | CASTRSTGLNQPQHF
TRBJ1-3 | . | TRBV2 | . | TGTGCCAGCAGTGTAGAAGGGGCAAGCTCTGGAAACACCATATATTTT | CASSVEGASSGNTIYF
TRBJ2-1 | few | TRBV20-1 | . | TGCAGTGCTAGGGGACTCAGGACAGATGAGCAGTTCTTC | CSARGLRTDEQFF
TRBJ2-5 | few | TRBV5-1 | . | TGCGCCAGCAGCGCCCTTGCGTCCCGCTCACAAGAGACCCAGTACTTC | CASSALASRSQETQYF
TRBJ1-2 | medium-sized | TRBV28 | . | TGTGCCAGCAGTTTAAATCCTGTGGGGGGCTACACCTTC | CASSLNPVGGYTF
TRBJ2-5 | many | TRBV9 | . | TGTGCCAGCAGTATCTTAGGAGGGCTGCCAGGGGAGACCCAGTACTTC | CASSILGGLPGETQYF
TRBJ2-1 | . | TRBV11-2 | . | TGTGCCAGCAGCTTAGGTCAGGGGTTTGGGTGGAATGAGCAGTTCTTC | CASSLGQGFGWNEQFF
TRBJ2-7 | few | TRBV7-9 | . | TGTGCCAGCAGCTTCTCCGGGGGCGAGCAGTACTTC | CASSFSGGEQYF
TRBJ2-1 | . | TRBV7-2 | TRBD2 | TGTGCTAGCAGCTCCTTTTCGGGGGGTTCTGATGAGCAGTTCTTC | CASSSFSGGSDEQFF
TRBJ2-2 | few | TRBV12-3/TRBV12-4 | TRBD2 | TGTGCCACCCGGACTAGCGGGGGCGCGAACACCGGGGAGCTGTTTTTT | CATRTSGGANTGELFF
TRBJ2-5 | few | TRBV4-1 | . | TGCGCCAGCAGCCAAGGGGTGATGGAGACCCAGTACTTC | CASSQGVMETQYF
TRBJ1-1 | many | TRBV7-2 | . | TGTGCCAGCAGCTCACATGGGGGTATTTTGGGTACTGAAGCTTTCTTT | CASSSHGGILGTEAFF
TRBJ2-3 | once | TRBV6-1 | . | TGTGCCAGCAGTCTCCGGGACGCCGGCACAGATACGCAGTATTTT | CASSLRDAGTDTQYF
TRBJ2-5 | . | TRBV6-1 | TRBD2 | TGTGCCAGCAGCCTAGGTAGAGCGGGAGTTTCCGCCGAGACCCAGTACTTC | CASSLGRAGVSAETQYF
TRBJ2-3 | . | TRBV2 | . | TGTGCCAGCAAGGAGCGCGTTAGCACAGATACGCAGTATTTT | CASKERVSTDTQYF
TRBJ2-1 | few | TRBV7-8 | TRBD1 | TGTGCCAGCAGCCTACAGGGGGCGAATCCCTTTAACAATGAGCAGTTCTTC | CASSLQGANPFNNEQFF
TRBJ2-1 | few | TRBV10-3 | . | TGTGCCATCAGTGCTACAGAGACACTCTACAATGAGCAGTTCTTC | CAISATETLYNEQFF
TRBJ2-7 | few | TRBV5-1 | . | TGCGCCAGCAGCTTGGCCGGGATCATCGGGGAGCAGTACTTC | CASSLAGIIGEQYF
TRBJ2-1 | . | TRBV20-1 | TRBD1 | TGCAGTGCGGAATCCCCGGGACAGGGTAATGAGCAGTTCTTC | CSAESPGQGNEQFF
TRBJ1-2 | few | TRBV6-1 | . | TGTGCCAGCACCAACACGGACGGAATTAACTATGGCTACACCTTC | CASTNTDGINYGYTF
TRBJ2-6 | many | TRBV12-3/TRBV12-4 | TRBD1 | TGTGCCAGCAGTTTCCAGGGGGCGGGCTCTGGGGCCAACGTCCTGACTTTC | CASSFQGAGSGANVLTF
TRBJ2-2 | many | TRBV5-1 | . | TGCGCCAGCAGCTGGGACGGGAACACCGGGGAGCTGTTTTTT | CASSWDGNTGELFF
TRBJ2-3 | few | TRBV6-4 | . | TGTGCCAGCAGCTCAGGAACTGGTAGCACAGATACGCAGTATTTT | CASSSGTGSTDTQYF
TRBJ2-5 | few | TRBV3-1 | TRBD2 | TGTGCCAGCAGCCAAGTGGGACTAGCGGGACCTCAAGAGACCCAGTACTTC | CASSQVGLAGPQETQYF
TRBJ1-1 | . | TRBV29-1 | . | TGCAGCGTTGATTTGGGGGGCCCGGACACTGAAGCTTTCTTT | CSVDLGGPDTEAFF
TRBJ2-1 | . | TRBV7-2 | TRBD1 | TGTGCCAGCAGCTCTTGGAAGGACAGGGGCACCTACAATGAGCAGTTCTTC | CASSSWKDRGTYNEQFF
TRBJ2-1 | many | TRBV24-1 | . | TGTGCCACCGAATTGTACAATGAGCAGTTCTTC | CATELYNEQFF
TRBJ2-5 | few | TRBV5-6 | . | TGTGCCACCGCGCTGGGATCAGAGACCCAGTACTTC | CATALGSETQYF
TRBJ2-3 | . | TRBV9 | . | TGTGCCAGCAAGGGGGGCACAGATACGCAGTATTTT | CASKGGTDTQYF
TRBJ2-5 | . | TRBV20-1 | . | TGCAGTGCCCCCAGGCGGCAAGAGACCCAGTACTTC | CSAPRRQETQYF
TRBJ2-5 | few | TRBV7-3 | . | TGTGCCAGCAGCCGAAGTGGGCCACAAGAGACCCAGTACTTC | CASSRSGPQETQYF
TRBJ2-3 | . | TRBV5-1 | TRBD1 | TGCGCCAGCAGCTTGGTAGACAGGGAACCAGATACGCAGTATTTT | CASSLVDREPDTQYF
TRBJ2-3 | many | TRBV5-6 | . | TGTGCCTCCTCATCCGCCGATACGCAGTATTTT | CASSSADTQYF
TRBJ2-7 | . | TRBV12-3/TRBV12-4 | . | TGTGCCAGCAGTTTATCGATCTACGAGCAGTACTTC | CASSLSIYEQYF
TRBJ2-1 | many | TRBV12-3/TRBV12-4 | TRBD2 | TGTGCCAGCAGTTCACCGGGACTAGCGGGACTTGAGCAGTTCTTC | CASSSPGLAGLEQFF
TRBJ2-5 | . | TRBV6-2/TRBV6-3 | . | TGTGCCAGCAGTTTACTCCTCGACGGTCAAGAGACCCAGTACTTC | CASSLLLDGQETQYF
TRBJ1-1 | few | TRBV30 | TRBD1 | TGTTCTCGGGACAGTGAAGCTTTCTTT | CSRDSEAFF
TRBJ2-1 | few | TRBV11-3 | . | TGTGCCAGCAGCTCGGGGGGCTCAAGCTCCTACAATGAGCAGTTCTTC | CASSSGGSSSYNEQFF
TRBJ1-1 | few | TRBV18 | TRBD1 | TGTGCCAGCTCACGGGACAGCCCTAGGAGCACTGAAGCTTTCTTT | CASSRDSPRSTEAFF
TRBJ2-7 | . | TRBV20-1 | TRBD1 | TGCAGTGCCGGGGACAGTAGATACGAGCAGTACTTC | CSAGDSRYEQYF
TRBJ1-2 | . | TRBV29-1 | . | TGCAGCGATGACATTCTTACTGGAGGCTACACCTTC | CSDDILTGGYTF
TRBJ2-1 | many | TRBV7-2 | . | TGTGCCAGCAGCTTAGTTTGGGGGCGCGGGCAGTTCTTC | CASSLVWGRGQFF
TRBJ1-1 | many | TRBV4-1 | TRBD1 | TGCGCCAGCAGTCGGGACAGGGGGCCGGGGACTGAAGCTTTCTTT | CASSRDRGPGTEAFF
TRBJ2-7 | . | TRBV12-3/TRBV12-4 | . | TGTGCCAGCAGTGCAGGGAGTCAGCAGTACTTC | CASSAGSQQYF
TRBJ2-1 | . | TRBV10-3 | TRBD2 | TGTGCCATCAGTGCCGTCCCGGGACTAGCGGGATCAGGTGAGCAGTTCTTC | CAISAVPGLAGSGEQFF
TRBJ2-3 | few | TRBV11-2 | TRBD2 | TGTGCCAGCAGCGGCCGGACTAGCGGGAGGGATAGCACAGATACGCAGTATTTT | CASSGRTSGRDSTDTQYF
TRBJ2-1 | few | TRBV10-3 | TRBD2 | TGTGCCATCAGTGAAGGCGGGAGGGCCTACAATGAGCAGTTCTTC | CAISEGGRAYNEQFF
TRBJ1-3 | many | TRBV12-3/TRBV12-4 | TRBD1 | TGTGCCAGCAACCAACAGGGGGCTGGAAACACCATATATTTT | CASNQQGAGNTIYF
TRBJ2-3 | few | TRBV6-5 | TRBD2 | TGTGCCAGCAGTTTCCTAGCGGGAACTACAGATACGCAGTATTTT | CASSFLAGTTDTQYF
TRBJ1-3 | few | TRBV4-1 | TRBD1 | TGCGCCAGCAGCCAAGATGAGGGGGCTCGTACTGGAAACACCATATATTTT | CASSQDEGARTGNTIYF
TRBJ2-7 | . | TRBV7-2 | . | TGTGCCAGCAGGCTCGCCGGCCCCTACGAGCAGTACTTC | CASRLAGPYEQYF
TRBJ2-5 | . | TRBV6-2/TRBV6-3 | TRBD2 | TGTGCCAGCAGTTCTGCCGGGACTAGCGGGGGGGTAAGAGAGACCCAGTACTTC | CASSSAGTSGGVRETQYF
TRBJ2-2 | . | TRBV20-1 | . | TGCAGTGTGGCGGCTATACCCTTGGCCGGGGAGCTGTTTTTT | CSVAAIPLAGELFF
TRBJ2-1 | few | TRBV5-4 | . | TGTGCCAGCAGCTTGGACAGGGTCCTACTGGATGAGCAGTTCTTC | CASSLDRVLLDEQFF
TRBJ2-1 | many | TRBV9 | TRBD2 | TGTGCCAGCAGTGCCGGGACTAACAATGAGCAGTTCTTC | CASSAGTNNEQFF
TRBJ2-7 | . | TRBV29-1 | . | TGCAGCGTTGCGGATGGCTCCTACGAGCAGTACTTC | CSVADGSYEQYF
TRBJ2-1 | . | TRBV7-9 | . | TGTGCCAGCAGCTTAGATGGGACCTCGGGTGAGCAGTTCTTC | CASSLDGTSGEQFF